The 14 T cell receptor beta chains below come from one sample, sequenced in a study of CD4 T cells in relation to SARS-CoV-2 and coronaviruses. Produced via immunoSEQ multiplex PCR; TCRdb's table is partial and in-frame only. The table shows 30,000 to 45,000 clones, with about three quarters occurring only once. These receptors have no identified antigens. Sequenced sample: memory CD4+ T cells from PBMCs, cultured in vitro. The origin of the receptors is an adult with COVID-19.

The chain is built from TRBV7-3 and TRBJ2-2; the D is unclear. Trimming cost V 1 base and J 6 bases, with 3 bases left between them. Looked up from germline, CDR1 is SGHTA and CDR2 is FQGTGA. The CDR3 length is 12 residues. In DNA, the CDR3 is TGTGCCAGCAGCTTAAGTCCCGGGGAGCTGTTTTTT. Protein: CASSLSPGELFF.

The chain has TRBV19 and TRBJ2-6; TRBD1 aligns across 11 bases. The CDR3 runs to 18 residues. Trimming at V came to 9 bases and at J to 0 bases, leaving 10 bases not matched to a gene. Germline lookup yields CDR1 LNHDA and CDR2 SQIVND (reference sequence). As DNA, the CDR3 is TGTGCCAGCCGGGACAGGGGGACCGACAGCTCTGGGGCCAACGTCCTGACTTTC. Protein sequence: CASRDRGTDSSGANVLTF.

The chain couples TRBV7-2 to TRBJ2-1; 9 bases are shared with TRBD2. The CDR3 sequence is 14 residues long. Unmatched junction bases numbered 2, after V lost 1 base and J lost 7 bases. Germline CDR1 SGHTA, CDR2 FQGNSA. The CDR3 reads CASSLVLAGNEQFF. The CDR3 DNA reads TGTGCCAGCAGCTTAGTTCTAGCGGGAAATGAGCAGTTCTTC.

CDR3 region: CASSFSTGGSGNTIYF. The CDR3, as DNA: TGTGCCAGCAGCTTTTCGACAGGAGGCTCTGGAAACACCATATATTTT. The V call is TRBV7-9, the J call TRBJ1-3, with D possibly matching TRBD1 (6 bases). CDR3 length: 16 amino acids. V lost 3 bases and J 0 bases, leaving 12 bases between the germline ends. Germline-derived CDR1 and CDR2 are SEHNR and FQNEAQ (reference sequence). The whole variable domain, remainder taken from reference TRBV7-9 and TRBJ1-3, is DTGVSQNPRHKITKRGQNVTFRCDPISEHNRLYWYRQTLGQGPEFLTYFQNEAQLEKSRLLSDRFSAERPKGSFSTLEIQRTEQGDSAMYLCASSFSTGGSGNTIYFGEGSWLTVV.

This clone was seen more than once but under ten times. V usage is TRBV3-1 (or the pseudogene TRBV3-2) and J usage is TRBJ1-1, with 10 nucleotides matching TRBD1. CDR1 is LGHDT and CDR2 is YNNKEL in the germline V gene (reference sequence). The CDR3 is 16 residues long. The V and J ends lost 4 bases and 6 bases, in that order; junction bases with no gene match: 11. The CDR3 here is CASSPRSTGGLAEAFF. The CDR3 DNA reads TGTGCCAGCAGCCCCAGATCGACAGGGGGCCTGGCTGAAGCTTTCTTT.

CDR3 DNA: TGTGCCACCAGCAATGTGTACCAAGAGACCCAGTACTTC. Protein sequence: CATSNVYQETQYF. The V call is TRBV15, the J call TRBJ2-5; D unclear. V was clipped by 4 bases and J by 0 bases, with 6 bases between them. The CDR3 totals 13 residues. Germline CDR1 and CDR2: LNHNV and YYDKDF (reference sequence).

This chain uses TRBV6-6 with TRBJ2-5; either TRBD1 or TRBD2 may fit D (5 bases each). The CDR3 has 13 amino acids. Looked up from germline, CDR1 is MNHNY and CDR2 is SVGAGI (reference sequence). The germline V and J ends were trimmed by 5 bases and 2 bases, with 9 bases remaining between them. The DNA of the CDR3 is TGTGCCAGCAGTCGGGACCCGCAAGAGACCCAGTACTTC. Protein sequence: CASSRDPQETQYF.

The chain carries TRBV7-2 and TRBJ2-3; the D is unclear. V gave up 5 bases and J gave up 2 bases, with 14 bases separating them. CDR1 is SGHTA and CDR2 is FQGNSA in the germline V gene. This CDR3 is 15 amino acids long. The chain's CDR3 is CASSVQGPNTDTQYF. For the CDR3, the DNA is TGTGCCAGCAGCGTCCAAGGACCAAACACAGATACGCAGTATTTT.

J is TRBJ2-2 and V is TRBV15; TRBD1 matches 9 bases. V gave up 9 bases and J gave up 3 bases; unmatched junction bases: 5. The CDR3 covers 14 residues. Germline V gene sequence: CDR1 LNHNV, CDR2 YYDKDF (reference sequence). CDR3 coding DNA: TGTGCCACGACCCGGGACAGGGACACCGGGGAGCTGTTTTTT. It yields the protein CATTRDRDTGELFF.

This clone was counted a single time. The CDR3 sequence: CASSPRGSGNSPLHF. The CDR3 DNA is TGTGCCAGCAGCCCCCGGGGCAGTGGAAATTCACCCCTCCACTTT. The chain links TRBV7-3 to TRBJ1-6; the D gene is possibly TRBD1 (5 bases). The germline gives CDR1 SGHTA, CDR2 FQGTGA. V was pared by 5 bases and J by 7 bases, with 15 bases between. The CDR3 totals 15 residues.

By its share, this clone is medium-sized. The V gene is TRBV7-2, the J gene TRBJ2-3; TRBD2 aligns across 7 bases. This CDR3 has 15 amino acids. Germline CDR1 is SGHTA and CDR2 is FQGNSA. The ends lost 3 bases at V and 4 bases at J; junction bases unmatched: 7. Here the CDR3 DNA reads TGTGCCAGCAGCTTCGGCGGGAGTGGGGCAGATACGCAGTATTTT. This sequence encodes CASSFGGSGADTQYF.

Only a few counts were recorded for this clone. V is TRBV27 and J is TRBJ2-2, with D unclear. Trimming cost V 2 bases and J 1 base, with 14 bases left between them. The CDR3 length is 17 residues. Germline lookup yields CDR1 MNHEY and CDR2 SMNVEV (reference sequence). DNA for the CDR3: TGTGCCAGCAGTTTACGTCCCAGGCTTTTGAACACCGGGGAGCTGTTTTTT. This translates into CASSLRPRLLNTGELFF.

This clone showed up just a few times. CDR3 nucleotides: TGCAGTGCTAGTCTGGGACTAGCGGGAGCGCCTTGGCAGTTCTTC. Translated: CSASLGLAGAPWQFF. The chain couples TRBV20-1 to TRBJ2-1; 14 positions match TRBD2. CDR3 length: 15 residues. The germline V gene encodes CDR1 DFQATT and CDR2 SNEGSKA (reference sequence). V lost 3 bases, J lost 12 bases, and 10 bases stayed unmatched.

This clone was recorded only once. The rearrangement joins TRBV5-4 to TRBJ1-1; D call uncertain. The CDR3 runs 12 residues. Germline CDR1 is SGHNT and CDR2 is YYREEE (reference sequence). Between the trimmed V and J ends, which lost 0 bases and 10 bases, there was a span of 10 bases. Here the CDR3 DNA reads TGTGCCAGCAGCTTGGAACTCGGCAGAGCTTTCTTT. Encoded protein: CASSLELGRAFF. Complete variable domain (other parts from reference TRBV5-4 and TRBJ1-1): ETGVTQSPTHLIKTRGQQVTLRCSSQSGHNTVSWYQQALGQGPQFIFQYYREEENGRGNFPPRFSGLQFPNYSSELNVNALELDDSALYLCASSLELGRAFFGQGTRLTVV.